This is a list of T cell receptor beta chains from one sample in a study of blood T cells in healthy people across ages. TCRdb re-analysed the 5' RACE reads in MiXCR, keeping a single row per CDR3 protein. The table includes about 840,000 distinct CDR3 sequences, roughly 29% detected once. In addition, the sample was reused for a study of T cells of mothers and their children.

Sequences were obtained from blood. The origin of the receptors is a woman between 35 and 50 years old in good health. The CDR3 runs from the conserved cysteine through the conserved F or W. The order of the fields is D gene, V gene, CDR3 protein. The D gene is left open where the match is weak.

NA,TRBV7-6,CASSSRAWLGNTIYF
TRBD1,TRBV7-2,CASSLGGTGEYEQYF
NA,TRBV15,CATSRGRGHSYNEQFF
NA,TRBV7-2,CASSLALVSKGGSYEQYF
NA,TRBV2,CASRLGTEAFF
NA,TRBV7-2,CASSPSGYTNYGYTF
TRBD1,TRBV6-5,CASSPPGQGYTF
TRBD1,TRBV6-6,CASSYGTGKTNEKLFF
NA,TRBV6-6,CASSSASDNSPLHF
NA,TRBV5-1,CASSLTARNTGELFF
NA,TRBV5-1,CASSPGVGYEQYF
NA,TRBV29-1,CSVEGEGVGYNEQFF
NA,TRBV28,CASSLSGRGNGYTF
NA,TRBV6-1,CASMTRPPLYNSPLHF
TRBD2,TRBV5-1,CASSFRTSGAYKQYF
NA,TRBV14,CASSQAGAPSYGYTF
TRBD1,TRBV11-2,CASSLTRGQEHGYTF
NA,TRBV20-1,CSAPSMRANEKLFF
TRBD2,TRBV5-1,CASRIAGGSSDTQYF
TRBD2,TRBV14,CASSQGLAGSHDEQFF
TRBD2,TRBV11-2,CASSLVAGGFEQFF
TRBD2,TRBV20-1,CSARAASGLQETQYF
NA,TRBV27,CASSLQTGVGQPQHF
TRBD2,TRBV18,CASSLSGGVYEQYF
NA,TRBV4-3,CASSQAHDRGGGYEQYF
TRBD1,TRBV5-4,CASSTGDRGPEQFF
NA,TRBV29-1,CSVAFGGVDNEQCF
NA,TRBV7-9,CASSIALSSYNEQFF
NA,TRBV5-1,CASSPYQGLYEQYF
NA,TRBV7-3,CASSLTLAKNEQFF
NA,TRBV5-1,CASSLGGPTYQETQYF
TRBD1,TRBV5-1,CASSLTTGAGANVLTF
NA,TRBV9,CASSVDQGHYGYTF
NA,TRBV12-3/TRBV12-4,CASRPELAETQYF
NA,TRBV6-1,CASSEPGYYGYTF
TRBD2,TRBV5-8,CANSWARTSGDYNEQFF
NA,TRBV29-1,CSVQRGSYGYTF
NA,TRBV7-7,CASSLATLTGRGSSEETQYF
NA,TRBV6-2/TRBV6-3,CASSYFDEQFF
NA,TRBV11-1,CASSLARRGSYNEQFF
NA,TRBV11-2,CASTPGGRETQYF